Listed below are T cell receptor beta chains from one sample, sequenced in a study of cytomegalovirus exposure and HLA in healthy donors. The data were produced by immunoSEQ multiplex PCR, yet TCRdb's version contains in-frame clones alone and is incomplete. The sample has 150,000 to 190,000 clones, 70% to 85% seen once; the top ten hold 5.5% to 8.5%. The source material was PBMCs. The receptor source for this set is a woman between 50 and 59 years old in good health and CMV-seropositive. The CDR3 runs from the conserved cysteine through the conserved F or W. A D gene is named only where the DNA matches it firmly. Expanded clones are given a class, and other clones once, few, many or no size at all.

TRBD2 TRBJ2-7 TRBV6-6 . TGTGCCAGCAGTGCCGGGACTAGATCCTACGAGCAGTACTTC CASSAGTRSYEQYF
TRBD1 TRBJ2-7 TRBV5-8 . TGTGCCAGCAGCCCCGGACAGGGGATAACCTACGAGCAGTACTTC CASSPGQGITYEQYF
TRBD2 TRBJ2-3 TRBV6-4 . TGTGCCAGCAGTGAAGGAAGCCTAGCGGGGGGCAGCACAGATACGCAGTATTTT CASSEGSLAGGSTDTQYF
. TRBJ2-6 TRBV19 . TGTGCCAGTAGTAGACGGGGTGGGTCCGGGGCCAACGTCCTGACTTTC CASSRRGGSGANVLTF
. TRBJ1-1 TRBV10-3 . TGTGCCACGGGGGGCGACACTGAAGCTTTCTTT CATGGDTEAFF
. TRBJ1-2 TRBV7-3 . TGTGCCAGCAGCTTACACCCGGGCTATGGCTACACCTTC CASSLHPGYGYTF
. TRBJ1-1 TRBV27 . TGTGCCAGCAAGTATTCTAGAGGGAACACTGAAGCTTTCTTT CASKYSRGNTEAFF
. TRBJ2-7 TRBV18 . TGTGCCAGCTCACCGCCCGGGGGACGGTACGAGCAGTACTTC CASSPPGGRYEQYF
TRBD1 TRBJ2-7 TRBV27 . TGTGCCAGCAGTAACACCGGGACAGGGTCCTACGAGCAGTACTTC CASSNTGTGSYEQYF
. TRBJ2-7 TRBV9 . TGTGCCAGCAGCGTAGTAGGAGGAGGCGAGCAGTACTTC CASSVVGGGEQYF
. TRBJ1-6 TRBV6-6 . TGTGCCAGCACCACCGGGACACCTAATTCACCCCTCCACTTT CASTTGTPNSPLHF
TRBD1 TRBJ2-7 TRBV18 . TGTGCCAGCTCACAACTACTACCGACAGGGACAAGCTCCTACGAGCAGTACTTC CASSQLLPTGTSSYEQYF
TRBD1 TRBJ2-3 TRBV6-6 few TGTGCCAGCAGTTTCGGGACAGGGAGCGCGCAGTATTTT CASSFGTGSAQYF
TRBD1 TRBJ2-7 TRBV7-9 . TGTGCCAGCAGCCTTTCGTCCGGGACAGGGAGGGGCGAGCAGTACTTC CASSLSSGTGRGEQYF
. TRBJ1-1 TRBV21-1 . TGTGCCAGCAGCAAAGGATTCTGGGCGAACACTGAAGCTTTCTTT CASSKGFWANTEAFF
. TRBJ1-5 TRBV6-1 . TGTGCCAGCAGTGTACAGGCTCGGCCCCAGCATTTT CASSVQARPQHF
. TRBJ2-1 TRBV27 few TGTGCCAGCAGCCCCTGGACTACCCTATACAATGAGCAGTTCTTC CASSPWTTLYNEQFF
. TRBJ2-3 TRBV27 . TGTGCCAGCAGCCCCGGGTCTAGCACAGATACGCAGTATTTT CASSPGSSTDTQYF
. TRBJ2-3 TRBV10-1 . TGCGCCAGCAGCGCCGTACTCACAGATACGCAGTATTTT CASSAVLTDTQYF
TRBD2 TRBJ2-7 TRBV2 . TGTGCCAGCAGAGAAGGGACTAGCGGGCACTACGAGCAGTACTTC CASREGTSGHYEQYF
TRBD1 TRBJ2-2 TRBV5-1 . TGCGCCAGCCTAGGGGACAGTTCGCACACCGGGGAGCTGTTTTTT CASLGDSSHTGELFF
. TRBJ1-2 TRBV30 . TGTGCCTGGAGTGCCCGGAGGGGCTACACCTTC CAWSARRGYTF
TRBD1 TRBJ2-7 TRBV6-1 . TGTGCCAGCAGTGAGGGATTTTGGGACAGGGGATTCTACGAGCAGTACTTC CASSEGFWDRGFYEQYF
. TRBJ1-2 TRBV12-2 . TGTGCAAGTCGCTTACGAAGCATCTATGGCTACACCTTC CASRLRSIYGYTF
. TRBJ2-1 TRBV11-3 . TGTGCCAGCAGCCAATCGGGGTCCCATGAGCAGTTCTTC CASSQSGSHEQFF
. TRBJ2-7 TRBV28 once TGTGCCAGTGAGGCAGGGGTCTCCTACGAGCAGTACTTC CASEAGVSYEQYF
. TRBJ2-7 TRBV2 . TGTGCCAGCAGTCTCGGCGGCTACGAGCAGTACTTC CASSLGGYEQYF
TRBD1 TRBJ2-1 TRBV4-1 . TGCGCCAGCAGCCAGAATGAGGGACAGGGGGCTAAAGCAGGGCAGTTCTTC CASSQNEGQGAKAGQFF
. TRBJ2-7 TRBV9 . TGTGCCAGCAGCGTAGGTTGGCAGCGCTACGAGCAGTACTTC CASSVGWQRYEQYF
. TRBJ1-4 TRBV5-1 . TGCGCCAGCAGCGGGGGCGCAACTAATGAAAAACTGTTTTTT CASSGGATNEKLFF
. TRBJ2-5 TRBV5-1 few TGCGCCAGCAGCTTGGCCGCCGACAGGAACCAAGAGACCCAGTACTTC CASSLAADRNQETQYF
. TRBJ1-2 TRBV6-5 . TGTGCCAGCAGTTCTTTGGGGGCGGATGGCTACACCTTC CASSSLGADGYTF
. TRBJ1-1 TRBV11-2 few TGTGCCAGCAGCTTCGGTGCCCTGAACACTGAAGCTTTCTTT CASSFGALNTEAFF
. TRBJ2-4 TRBV28 . TGTGCCAGCAGTAACAGGGCGAACAAAAACATTCAGTACTTC CASSNRANKNIQYF
TRBD1 TRBJ2-1 TRBV7-9 . TGTGCCAGCAGCTTAGATGGGGACAGGGGCCGAAATGAGCAGTTCTTC CASSLDGDRGRNEQFF
. TRBJ2-1 TRBV15 . TGTGCCACCAGCAGACCAGACTCCTCAGAGCAGTTCTTC CATSRPDSSEQFF
TRBD2 TRBJ2-3 TRBV7-2 . TGTGCCAGCAGCTCCACTAATCTACGGACTAGCGGGGCTAGAGATACGCAGTATTTT CASSSTNLRTSGARDTQYF
. TRBJ2-7 TRBV2 . TGTGCCAGCAGTGACCCGACAGGATACGAGCAGTACTTC CASSDPTGYEQYF
TRBD2 TRBJ2-3 TRBV2 . TGTGCCAGCAGAGTAACTAGCGGGGGGGCATATACGCAGTATTTT CASRVTSGGAYTQYF
. TRBJ2-2 TRBV5-4 . TGTGCCAGCAGCCTAACGAGCACCGGGGAGCTGTTTTTT CASSLTSTGELFF
. TRBJ1-5 TRBV7-2 . TGTGCCAGCAGCTTCACAGGTTCCAAGGGGCACCAGCATTTT CASSFTGSKGHQHF
TRBD2 TRBJ2-7 TRBV9 . TGTGCCAGCAGCGTAGCGGGCGGGGGGCCCCCCTACGAGCAGTACTTC CASSVAGGGPPYEQYF
. TRBJ2-6 TRBV5-3 few TGTGCCAGAAGCTTGGTCGACTGGCGGGCCAACGTCCTGACTTTC CARSLVDWRANVLTF
TRBD2 TRBJ2-5 TRBV5-1 . TGCGCCAGCAGCATTAGCGGGGCCCCGGGAGAGACCCAGTACTTC CASSISGAPGETQYF
TRBD1 TRBJ1-6 TRBV6-1 few TGTGCCAGCAGTGTAACAGGGGCTATCGGAATTTCACCCCTCCACTTT CASSVTGAIGISPLHF
TRBD2 TRBJ2-7 TRBV27 . TGTGCCAGCAGTTTCAGACTAGCAGGCGAGCAGTACTTC CASSFRLAGEQYF